This T cell receptor (beta chain) was captured in a study of blood T cell repertoires in COVID-19. Clinical history as reported by participants underpinned cohort assignment. Recovered status applied to Cohort 3 donors who had two consecutive negative PCRs. It also applied to those with clearance or with symptom resolution. In the original workflow: The assay estimated nucleated cells by amplifying reference gene primers. Clones were read by immunoSEQ multiplex PCR, and TCRdb kept only the in-frame ones, dropping some. V, J and clone size derive from that table, while D and trimming were established from the DNA sequence. This repertoire shows around 130,000 clones, roughly 90% found once; its top ten account for about 2.5%. The sequenced sample was PBMCs or T cells enriched from blood (not recorded which). The clonotype was recovered from a woman aged 45-59 years who had recovered from COVID-19.

Here the CDR3 DNA reads TGTGCCAGCACCCCCTTGGCCCAGGGACAGGGAGACTATGGCTACACCTTC. Protein: CASTPLAQGQGDYGYTF. V is TRBV5-6 and J is TRBJ1-2, with 9 nucleotides matching TRBD1. J was trimmed by 3 bases and V by 6 bases; bases with no gene match: 15. The CDR3 length is 17 residues. CDR1 and CDR2 from the germline V gene are SGHDT and YYEEEE.